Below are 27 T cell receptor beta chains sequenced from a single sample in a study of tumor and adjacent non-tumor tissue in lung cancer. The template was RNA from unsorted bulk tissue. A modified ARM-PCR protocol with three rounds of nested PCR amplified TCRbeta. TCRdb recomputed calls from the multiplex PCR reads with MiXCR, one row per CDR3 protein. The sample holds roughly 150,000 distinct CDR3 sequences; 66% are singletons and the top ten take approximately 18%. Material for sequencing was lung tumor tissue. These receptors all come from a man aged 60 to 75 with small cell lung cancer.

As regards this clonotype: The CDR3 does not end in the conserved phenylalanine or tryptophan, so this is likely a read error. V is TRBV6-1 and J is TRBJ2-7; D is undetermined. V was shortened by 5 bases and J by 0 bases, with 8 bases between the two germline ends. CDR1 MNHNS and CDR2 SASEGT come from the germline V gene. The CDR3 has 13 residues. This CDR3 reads CASSRGSSYEQYL. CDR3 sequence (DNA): TGTGCCAGCAGTCGTGGATCCTCCTACGAGCAGTACCTC.

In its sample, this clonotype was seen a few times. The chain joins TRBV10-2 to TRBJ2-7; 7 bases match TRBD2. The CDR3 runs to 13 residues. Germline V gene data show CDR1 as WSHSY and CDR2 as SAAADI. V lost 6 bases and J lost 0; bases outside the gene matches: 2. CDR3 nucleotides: TGCGCCAGCAGAGCTAGCGGCTCCTACGAGCAGTACGTC. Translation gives CASRASGSYEQYV.

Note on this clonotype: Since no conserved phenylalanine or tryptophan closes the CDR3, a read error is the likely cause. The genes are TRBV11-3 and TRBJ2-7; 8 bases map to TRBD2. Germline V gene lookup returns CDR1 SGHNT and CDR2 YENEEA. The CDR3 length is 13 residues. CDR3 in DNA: TGTGCCGGCAGCCCGGGAGGGCCCTACGAGCAGTACCTC. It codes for CAGSPGGPYEQYL.

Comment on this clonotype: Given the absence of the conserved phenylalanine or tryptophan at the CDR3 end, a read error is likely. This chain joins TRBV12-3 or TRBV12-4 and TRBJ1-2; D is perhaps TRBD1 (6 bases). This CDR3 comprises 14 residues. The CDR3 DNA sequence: TGTTCCAGCAGTTATTCCCGCCCAGGGGTTGGCTACACCCTC. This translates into CSSSYSRPGVGYTL.

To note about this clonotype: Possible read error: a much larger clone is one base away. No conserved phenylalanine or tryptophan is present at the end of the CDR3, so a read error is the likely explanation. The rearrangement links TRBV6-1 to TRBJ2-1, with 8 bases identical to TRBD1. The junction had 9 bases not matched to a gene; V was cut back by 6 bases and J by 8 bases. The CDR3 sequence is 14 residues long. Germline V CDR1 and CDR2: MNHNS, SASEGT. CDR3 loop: CASRGQGEADEQFL. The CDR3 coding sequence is TGTGCCAGCAGAGGACAGGGTGAGGCGGATGAGCAGTTCTTG.

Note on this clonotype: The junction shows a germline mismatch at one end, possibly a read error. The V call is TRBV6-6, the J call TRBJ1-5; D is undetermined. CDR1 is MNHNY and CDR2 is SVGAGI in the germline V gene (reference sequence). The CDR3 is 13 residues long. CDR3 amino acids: CASNYAQEQPQHF. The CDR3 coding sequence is TGTGCCAGCAATTACGCCCAGGAGCAGCCCCAGCATTTT.

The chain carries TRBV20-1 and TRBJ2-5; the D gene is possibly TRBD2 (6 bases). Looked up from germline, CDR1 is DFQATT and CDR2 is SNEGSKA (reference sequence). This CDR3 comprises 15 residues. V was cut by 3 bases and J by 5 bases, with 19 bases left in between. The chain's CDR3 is CSASGSNGSAETQYF. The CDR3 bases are TGCAGTGCTAGCGGGTCTAACGGGAGTGCGGAGACCCAGTACTTC.

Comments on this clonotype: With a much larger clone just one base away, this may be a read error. The CDR3 DNA follows: TGTGCCAGCTCTCGAACAGAGAACACCGGGCAGCTGTTTTTT. The encoded protein is CASSRTENTGQLFF. The genes are TRBV11-3 and TRBJ2-2; no reliable D call. The V gene's germline CDR1 is SGHNT and CDR2 YENEEA. The CDR3 covers 14 residues.

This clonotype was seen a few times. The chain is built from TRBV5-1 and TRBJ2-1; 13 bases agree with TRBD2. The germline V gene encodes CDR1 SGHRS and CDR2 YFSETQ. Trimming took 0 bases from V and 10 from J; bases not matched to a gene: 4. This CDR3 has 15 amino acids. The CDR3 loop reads CASSLGTSGSGEQFF. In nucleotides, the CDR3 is TGCGCCAGCAGCTTGGGGACTAGCGGGAGTGGAGAGCAGTTCTTC.

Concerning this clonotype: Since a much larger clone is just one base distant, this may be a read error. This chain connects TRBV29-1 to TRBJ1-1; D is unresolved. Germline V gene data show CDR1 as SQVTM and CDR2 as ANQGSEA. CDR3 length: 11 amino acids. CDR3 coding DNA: TGCGGCGTGGGGTCGAGGACTGAAGCTTTCTTT. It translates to CGVGSRTEAFF.

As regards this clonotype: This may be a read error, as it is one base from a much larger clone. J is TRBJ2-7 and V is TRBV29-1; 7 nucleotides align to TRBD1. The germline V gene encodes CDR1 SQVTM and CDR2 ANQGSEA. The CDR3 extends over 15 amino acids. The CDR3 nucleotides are TGCAGCGTAGTACAATGGGACAGCTCCTCCTACGAGCGGTACTTC. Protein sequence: CSVVQWDSSSYERYF.

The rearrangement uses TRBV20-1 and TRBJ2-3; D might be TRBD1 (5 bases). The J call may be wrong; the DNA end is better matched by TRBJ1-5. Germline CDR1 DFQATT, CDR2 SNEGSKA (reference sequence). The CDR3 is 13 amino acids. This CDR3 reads CSAPGTSTDMQHF. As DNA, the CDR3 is TGCAGTGCTCCCGGGACTAGCACAGATATGCAGCATTTT.

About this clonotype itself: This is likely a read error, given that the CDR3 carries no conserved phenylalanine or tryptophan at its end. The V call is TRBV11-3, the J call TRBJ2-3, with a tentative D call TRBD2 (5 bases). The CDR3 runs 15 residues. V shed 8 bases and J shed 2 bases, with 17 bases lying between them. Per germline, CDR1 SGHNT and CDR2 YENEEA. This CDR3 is CASGPGVSDTDTQYS. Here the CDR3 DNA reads TGTGCCAGCGGCCCCGGGGTAAGCGACACAGATACGCAGTATTCT.

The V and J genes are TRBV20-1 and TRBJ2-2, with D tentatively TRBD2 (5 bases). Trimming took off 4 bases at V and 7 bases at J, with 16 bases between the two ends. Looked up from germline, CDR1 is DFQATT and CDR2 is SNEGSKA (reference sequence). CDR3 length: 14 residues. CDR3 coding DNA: TGCAGTGCTATAGATGCGAGGAGGTTCGGGGAGCTGTTTTTT. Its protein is CSAIDARRFGELFF.

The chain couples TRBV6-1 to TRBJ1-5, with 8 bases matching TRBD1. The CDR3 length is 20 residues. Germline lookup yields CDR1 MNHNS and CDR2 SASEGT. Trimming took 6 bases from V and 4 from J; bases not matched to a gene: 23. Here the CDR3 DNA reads TGTGCCAGCAGGGGTGGGACAGGAGCGAGAATCATATGGAGAAATCAGCCCCAGCATTTT. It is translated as CASRGGTGARIIWRNQPQHF.

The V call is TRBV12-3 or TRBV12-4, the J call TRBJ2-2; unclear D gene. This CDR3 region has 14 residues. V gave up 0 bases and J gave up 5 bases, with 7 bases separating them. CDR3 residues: CASSLAPWTGELFF. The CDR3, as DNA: TGTGCCAGCAGTTTAGCTCCTTGGACCGGGGAGCTGTTTTTT.

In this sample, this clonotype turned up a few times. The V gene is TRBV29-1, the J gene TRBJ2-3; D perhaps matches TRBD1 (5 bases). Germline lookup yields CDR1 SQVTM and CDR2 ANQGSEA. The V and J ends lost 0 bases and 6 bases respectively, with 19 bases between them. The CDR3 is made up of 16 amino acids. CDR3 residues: CSVEDRYRILFDTQYF. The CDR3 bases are TGCAGCGTTGAAGATCGGTACAGGATTCTTTTTGATACGCAGTATTTT.

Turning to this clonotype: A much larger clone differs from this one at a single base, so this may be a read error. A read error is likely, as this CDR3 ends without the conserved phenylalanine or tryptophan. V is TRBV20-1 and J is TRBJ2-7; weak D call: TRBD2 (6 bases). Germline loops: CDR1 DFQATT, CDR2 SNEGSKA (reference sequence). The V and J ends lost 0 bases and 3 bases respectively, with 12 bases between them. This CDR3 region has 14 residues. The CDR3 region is CSARDPRDFYEQYL. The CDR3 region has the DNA TGCAGTGCTAGAGATCCCCGGGACTTCTACGAGCAGTACCTC.

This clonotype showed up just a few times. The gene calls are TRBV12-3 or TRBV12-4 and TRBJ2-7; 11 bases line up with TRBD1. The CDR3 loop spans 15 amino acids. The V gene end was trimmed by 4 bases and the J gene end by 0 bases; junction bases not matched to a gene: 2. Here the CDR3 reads CASSSGQGASYEQYF. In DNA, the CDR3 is TGTGCCAGCAGTTCAGGACAGGGGGCCTCCTACGAGCAGTACTTC.

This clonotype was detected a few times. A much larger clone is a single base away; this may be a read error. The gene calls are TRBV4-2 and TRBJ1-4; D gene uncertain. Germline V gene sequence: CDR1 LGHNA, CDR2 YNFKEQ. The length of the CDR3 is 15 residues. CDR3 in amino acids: CASSQDLASNEELFF. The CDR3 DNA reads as TGTGCCAGCAGCCAAGATCTGGCGTCTAATGAAGAACTGTTTTTT.

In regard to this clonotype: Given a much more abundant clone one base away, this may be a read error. CDR3 DNA: TGTACCAGCTGGGGACAGCTCAACGAGCAGTACTTC. Protein product: CTSWGQLNEQYF. The chain employs TRBV28 and TRBJ2-7; 7 bases line up with TRBD1. The CDR3 is 12 amino acids. Germline V gives CDR1 MDHEN, CDR2 SYDVKM.

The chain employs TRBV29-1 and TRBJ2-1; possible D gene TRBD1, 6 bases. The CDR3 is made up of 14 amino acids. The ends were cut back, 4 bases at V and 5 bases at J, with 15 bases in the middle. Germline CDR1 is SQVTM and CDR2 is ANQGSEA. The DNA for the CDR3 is TGCAGCGTTGCCCCCAGGGGATATCACAATGAGCAGTTCTTC. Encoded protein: CSVAPRGYHNEQFF.

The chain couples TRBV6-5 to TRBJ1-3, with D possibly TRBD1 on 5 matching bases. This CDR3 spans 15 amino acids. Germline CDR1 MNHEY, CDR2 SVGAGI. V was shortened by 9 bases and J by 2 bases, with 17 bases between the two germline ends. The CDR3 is CASTSMGPPGNTIYF. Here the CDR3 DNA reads TGTGCCAGTACCAGCATGGGACCCCCTGGAAACACCATATATTTT.

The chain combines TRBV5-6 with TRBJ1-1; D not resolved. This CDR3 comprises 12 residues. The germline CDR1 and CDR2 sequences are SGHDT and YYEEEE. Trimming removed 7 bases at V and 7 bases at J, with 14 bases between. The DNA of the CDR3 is TGTGCCAGCGGCAGCTTAGTGTTTGAAGCTTTCTTT. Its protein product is CASGSLVFEAFF.

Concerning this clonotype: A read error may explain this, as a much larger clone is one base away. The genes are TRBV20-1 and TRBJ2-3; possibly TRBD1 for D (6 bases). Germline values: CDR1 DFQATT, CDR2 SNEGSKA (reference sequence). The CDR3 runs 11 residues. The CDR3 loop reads CSAMKGDKQYF. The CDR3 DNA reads TGCAGTGCTATGAAGGGGGATAAGCAGTATTTT.

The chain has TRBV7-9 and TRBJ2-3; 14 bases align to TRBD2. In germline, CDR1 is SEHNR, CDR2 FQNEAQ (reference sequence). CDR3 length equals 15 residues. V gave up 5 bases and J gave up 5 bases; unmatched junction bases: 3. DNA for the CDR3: TGTGCCAGCAGCCCTGGGACTAGCGGGGGAGATACGCAGTATTTT. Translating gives CASSPGTSGGDTQYF.

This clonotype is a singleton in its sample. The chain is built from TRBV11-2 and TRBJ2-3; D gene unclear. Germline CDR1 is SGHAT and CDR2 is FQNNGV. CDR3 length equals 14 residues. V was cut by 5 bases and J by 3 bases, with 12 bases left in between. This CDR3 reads CASSLTRETDTQYF. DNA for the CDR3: TGTGCCAGCAGCCTAACGCGTGAAACAGATACGCAGTATTTT.